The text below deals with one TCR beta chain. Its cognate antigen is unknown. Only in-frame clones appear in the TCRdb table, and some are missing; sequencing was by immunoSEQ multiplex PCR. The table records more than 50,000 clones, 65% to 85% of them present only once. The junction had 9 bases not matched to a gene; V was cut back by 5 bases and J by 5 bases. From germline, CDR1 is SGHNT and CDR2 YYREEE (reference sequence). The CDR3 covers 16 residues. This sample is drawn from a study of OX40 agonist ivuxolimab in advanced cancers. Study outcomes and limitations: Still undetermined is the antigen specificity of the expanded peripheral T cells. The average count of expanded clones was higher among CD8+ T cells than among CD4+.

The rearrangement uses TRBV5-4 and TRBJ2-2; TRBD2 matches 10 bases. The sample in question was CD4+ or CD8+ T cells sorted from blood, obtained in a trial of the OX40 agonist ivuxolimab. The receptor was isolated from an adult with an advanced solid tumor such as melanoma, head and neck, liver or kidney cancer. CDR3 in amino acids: CASRDERGGRTGELFF. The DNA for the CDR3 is TGTGCCAGCAGGGATGAGCGGGGGGGCCGAACCGGGGAGCTGTTTTTT.